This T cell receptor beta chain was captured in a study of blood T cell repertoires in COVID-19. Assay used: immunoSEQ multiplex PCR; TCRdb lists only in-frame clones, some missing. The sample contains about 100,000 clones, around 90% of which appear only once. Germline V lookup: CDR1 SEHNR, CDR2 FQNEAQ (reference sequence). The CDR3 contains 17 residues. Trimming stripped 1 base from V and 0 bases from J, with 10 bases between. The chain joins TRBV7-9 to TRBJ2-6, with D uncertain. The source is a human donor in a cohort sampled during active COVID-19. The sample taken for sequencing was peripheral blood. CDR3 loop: CASSLGLTSSGANVLTF. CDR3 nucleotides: TGTGCCAGCAGCTTAGGTCTGACAAGCTCTGGGGCCAACGTCCTGACTTTC.